These 14 T cell receptor beta chains were sequenced from one sample in a study of blood T cell repertoires in COVID-19. Some clones are missing from TCRdb's copy, which holds only in-frame ones; the method was immunoSEQ multiplex PCR. The table has around 260,000 clones, roughly 90% seen once; the top ten hold about 3%. What was sequenced was peripheral blood. Receptors were obtained from a woman between 25 and 40 years old with active or convalescent COVID-19.

The chain has TRBV6-6 and TRBJ1-3, with D uncertain. The V gene lost 3 bases and the J gene lost 1 base, with 7 bases spanning the gap. The CDR3 covers 14 residues. Germline values: CDR1 MNHNY, CDR2 SVGAGI (reference sequence). CDR3: CASSYEASGNTIYF. In DNA form, the CDR3 reads TGTGCCAGCAGTTATGAGGCATCTGGAAACACCATATATTTT.

The chain couples TRBV6-6 to TRBJ2-1; TRBD1 might be the D (6 bases). V shed 2 bases and J shed 4 bases, with 12 bases lying between them. CDR1 is MNHNY and CDR2 is SVGAGI in the germline V gene (reference sequence). This CDR3 spans 15 amino acids. DNA of the CDR3: TGTGCCAGCAGTTACAGTGGGGGCGGATACAATGAGCAGTTCTTC. Encoded protein: CASSYSGGGYNEQFF.

The rearrangement links TRBV7-2 to TRBJ1-5; the D gene is possibly TRBD1 (6 bases). Trimming took 2 bases from V and 2 from J, leaving 10 bases between them. The V gene's germline CDR1 is SGHTA and CDR2 FQGNSA. The CDR3 spans 15 residues. The CDR3 region has the DNA TGTGCCAGCAGCTTACGGTCAGGGGGCAATCAGCCCCAGCATTTT. Translation gives CASSLRSGGNQPQHF.

The gene calls are TRBV6-5 and TRBJ2-3, with 7 bases fitting TRBD1. CDR3 length: 14 residues. The V segment lost 5 bases and the J segment 5 bases; nucleotides outside the gene matches: 7. From germline, CDR1 is MNHEY and CDR2 SVGAGI. The CDR3 loop reads CASSPRTGRDTQYF. In nucleotides, the CDR3 is TGTGCCAGCAGTCCCAGGACAGGAAGAGATACGCAGTATTTT.

The gene calls are TRBV6-1 and TRBJ1-3; D unresolved. V lost 3 bases to trimming and J lost 3 bases, with 9 bases between them. Germline lookup yields CDR1 MNHNS and CDR2 SASEGT. This CDR3 contains 14 residues. CDR3 protein: CASSEREIGNTIYF. The CDR3 nucleotides read TGTGCCAGCAGTGAGAGGGAGATTGGAAACACCATATATTTT.

The chain couples TRBV28 to TRBJ1-1, with D unresolved. The CDR3 runs 15 residues. With 1 base removed from V and 6 bases from J, the gap between germline ends came to 15 bases. Germline V gene sequence: CDR1 MDHEN, CDR2 SYDVKM. The CDR3 is CASSLYVGRNPEAFF. The CDR3 nucleotides read TGTGCCAGCAGTTTATATGTAGGGAGAAACCCTGAAGCTTTCTTT.

To note about this clone: In the same sample, other DNA sequences code for this CDR3. The chain joins TRBV18 to TRBJ2-3, with 7 bases fitting TRBD2. The V gene's germline CDR1 is KGHSH and CDR2 LQKENI. CDR3 size: 15 residues. The ends lost 3 bases at V and 1 base at J; junction bases unmatched: 4. The CDR3 DNA is TGTGCCAGCTCACCTCAGCGGGGCGGCACAGATACGCAGTATTTT. Translating gives CASSPQRGGTDTQYF.

V gene TRBV9 combines with J gene TRBJ1-2, with 8 positions matching TRBD1. This CDR3 region has 15 residues. V lost 0 bases and J lost 6; bases outside the gene matches: 7. CDR1 and CDR2 (germline): SGDLS, YYNGEE. The CDR3 sequence: CASSVDFRGLDGYTF. The CDR3 DNA follows: TGTGCCAGCAGCGTAGATTTCAGGGGGCTTGATGGCTACACCTTC. The full variable domain, completed using reference TRBV9 and TRBJ1-2, is DSGVTQTPKHLITATGQRVTLRCSPRSGDLSVYWYQQSLDQGLQFLIQYYNGEERAKGNILERFSAQQFPDLHSELNLSSLELGDSALYFCASSVDFRGLDGYTFGSGTRLTVV.

J is TRBJ2-7 and V is TRBV7-8; weak D call: TRBD1 (6 bases). CDR1 and CDR2 (germline): SGHVS, FQNEAQ. V shed 3 bases and J shed 2 bases, with 11 bases lying between them. The CDR3 runs to 14 residues. DNA of the CDR3: TGTGCCAGCAGCTTCCGGACAGACACCTACGAGCAGTACTTC. This codes for CASSFRTDTYEQYF.

The sample holds one count of this clone. This chain connects TRBV4-1 to TRBJ1-1; D might be TRBD1 (5 bases). Germline V gives CDR1 MGHRA, CDR2 YSYEKL. The CDR3 is made up of 14 amino acids. The ends were cut back, 4 bases at V and 1 base at J, with 10 bases in the middle. DNA of the CDR3: TGCGCCAGCAGCCCCTACGGGGGGAACACTGAAGCTTTCTTT. Its protein product is CASSPYGGNTEAFF.

The chain links TRBV6-1 to TRBJ2-5; TRBD1 might be the D (5 bases). Deletions cut 1 base from V and 5 bases from J, with 8 bases between. The CDR3 is 13 residues long. The germline V gene encodes CDR1 MNHNS and CDR2 SASEGT. In DNA form, the CDR3 reads TGTGCCAGCAGTGAAGAGGGGCGGGAGACCCAGTACTTC. Protein sequence: CASSEEGRETQYF.

The genes are TRBV2 and TRBJ2-5; D gene unclear. Germline V lookup: CDR1 SNHLY, CDR2 FYNNEI. V dropped 10 bases and J dropped 4 bases, with 13 bases sitting between them. The CDR3 is 12 amino acids. CDR3 amino acids: CATSRVPETQYF. CDR3 coding DNA: TGTGCCACCTCTCGAGTTCCAGAGACCCAGTACTTC.

The V call is TRBV10-1, the J call TRBJ2-1; 9 bases are a match to TRBD2. CDR3 length: 19 amino acids. Germline loops: CDR1 WNHNN, CDR2 SYGVQD (reference sequence). J gave up 4 bases and V 3 bases, and 16 bases lay outside the gene matches. The CDR3 coding sequence is TGCGCCAGCAGTGACTTCACCGGGACTAGCAAACGGAGTTACAATGAGCAGTTCTTC. Encoded protein: CASSDFTGTSKRSYNEQFF.

V is TRBV3-1 (or the pseudogene TRBV3-2) and J is TRBJ1-5, with D tentatively TRBD1 (6 bases). The CDR3 covers 15 residues. Germline CDR1 LGHDT, CDR2 YNNKEL (reference sequence). V gave up 0 bases and J gave up 3 bases, with 9 bases separating them. The CDR3 region is CASSQETGPNQPQHF. The CDR3 DNA reads as TGTGCCAGCAGCCAAGAGACAGGCCCCAATCAGCCCCAGCATTTT.